This TCR beta chain was documented in a study of T-cell reconstitution after alpha-beta-depleted transplantation in children. With regard to this clonotype: The antigen remains undetermined.

Broader study findings: Some patients' high day-60 TCRbeta diversity was traced to surviving recipient T cells and thymic progenitors.

Unique molecular identifiers were used to barcode this TCRbeta library. Each CDR3 protein gets one entry after TCRdb re-called the PCR reads with MiXCR. The table has hundreds of thousands of distinct CDR3 sequences, roughly 17% seen once. CDR1 is SGHAT and CDR2 is FQNNGV in the germline V gene. V dropped 2 bases and J dropped 4; count of bases not matched to a gene: 6. CDR3 length: 15 residues. The sequence was obtained from a male patient aged 2-10 years who had a stem cell transplant for acute lymphoblastic leukemia, so the T cells may come from the graft donor. The starting material was PBMCs, mostly from graft donor cells, obtained 360 days after TCRalphabeta/CD19-depleted stem cell transplant. The chain links TRBV11-2 to TRBJ1-1, with TRBD1 matching over 8 bases. CDR3 amino acids: CASSLKTGVGTEAFF. DNA of the CDR3: TGTGCCAGCAGCTTAAAGACAGGGGTGGGCACTGAAGCTTTCTTT.